One sample yielded the 13 T cell receptor beta chains listed below, sequenced in a study of OX40 agonist ivuxolimab in advanced cancers. The method was immunoSEQ multiplex PCR; TCRdb's version includes in-frame clones alone and lacks a portion of them. The table records approximately 76,000 clones, 85% of them present only once. The starting material was CD4+ or CD8+ T cells sorted from blood, obtained in a trial of the OX40 agonist ivuxolimab. These receptor sequences come from an adult with an advanced solid tumor such as melanoma, head and neck, liver or kidney cancer.

This chain uses TRBV5-1 with TRBJ2-5; D perhaps matches TRBD1 (7 bases). V was pared by 0 bases and J by 5 bases, with 14 bases between. The CDR3 covers 15 residues. CDR1 is SGHRS and CDR2 is YFSETQ in the germline V gene. The CDR3 sequence is CASSLVGAGGETQYF. DNA of the CDR3: TGCGCCAGCAGCTTGGTAGGCGCAGGGGGGGAGACCCAGTACTTC.

CDR3 sequence reads: CASSRQEGNEQFF. In nucleotides, the CDR3 is TGCGCCAGCAGCCGACAGGAGGGGAATGAGCAGTTCTTC. This chain joins TRBV4-1 and TRBJ2-1, with D perhaps being TRBD1 or TRBD2 (6 bases each). Looked up from germline, CDR1 is MGHRA and CDR2 is YSYEKL. The CDR3 totals 13 residues. Trimming removed 4 bases at V and 7 bases at J, with 11 bases between.

The CDR3 region has the DNA TGTGCCAGCAGCATAGACTACAATGAGCAGTTCTTC. It translates to CASSIDYNEQFF. This sequence joins TRBV7-3 and TRBJ2-1; D is unresolved. The germline V gene encodes CDR1 SGHTA and CDR2 FQGTGA. This CDR3 comprises 12 residues. V was shortened by 5 bases and J by 3 bases, with 5 bases between the two germline ends. The full variable domain, rest sourced from reference TRBV7-3 and TRBJ2-1, is GAGVSQTPSNKVTEKGKYVELRCDPISGHTALYWYRQSLGQGPEFLIYFQGTGAADDSGLPNDRFFAVRPEGSVSTLKIQRTERGDSAVYLCASSIDYNEQFFGPGTRLTVL.

V is TRBV5-1 and J is TRBJ1-4; possibly TRBD1 for D (5 bases). V dropped 0 bases and J dropped 8 bases, with 11 bases sitting between them. This CDR3 spans 14 amino acids. The germline gives CDR1 SGHRS, CDR2 YFSETQ. CDR3 residues: CASSLGPGAEKLFF. The DNA for the CDR3 is TGCGCCAGCAGCTTGGGTCCCGGGGCGGAAAAACTGTTTTTT.

The gene calls are TRBV6-5 and TRBJ2-3; TRBD1 might be the D (5 bases). Germline V gene lookup returns CDR1 MNHEY and CDR2 SVGAGI. This CDR3 has 13 amino acids. V dropped 5 bases and J dropped 6 bases, with 12 bases sitting between them. In DNA form, the CDR3 reads TGTGCCAGCAGTAGGAGCCAGGGCGATACGCAGTATTTT. Its translation: CASSRSQGDTQYF.

The V and J genes are TRBV30 and TRBJ2-2, with 7 bases matching TRBD1. CDR3 length equals 14 residues. In germline, CDR1 is GTSNPN, CDR2 SVGIG (reference sequence). With V trimmed by 3 bases and J by 6 bases, 7 bases remained unmatched. The CDR3 here is CAWRGEGAAGELFF. Written as DNA, the CDR3 is TGTGCCTGGAGGGGAGAGGGGGCCGCCGGGGAGCTGTTTTTT. The full variable domain, with the rest looked up from reference TRBV30 and TRBJ2-2, is SQTIHQWPATLVQPVGSPLSLECTVEGTSNPNLYWYRQAAGRGLQLLFYSVGIGQISSEVPQNLSASRPQDRQFILSSKKLLLSDSGFYLCAWRGEGAAGELFFGEGSRLTVL.

The genes are TRBV18 and TRBJ1-4, with a tentative D call TRBD1 (5 bases). The V gene's germline CDR1 is KGHSH and CDR2 LQKENI. The V end lost 3 bases, the J end lost 3 bases, and 11 bases lay between the germline ends. This CDR3 is 15 amino acids long. For the CDR3, the DNA is TGTGCCAGCTCACCTTTAGGGGCTGCTAATGAAAAACTGTTTTTT. This encodes CASSPLGAANEKLFF. Supplemented by reference TRBV18 and TRBJ1-4, the full variable domain reads NAGVMQNPRHLVRRRGQEARLRCSPMKGHSHVYWYRQLPEEGLKFMVYLQKENIIDESGMPKERFSAEFPKEGPSILRIQQVVRGDSAAYFCASSPLGAANEKLFFGSGTQLSVL.

The chain employs TRBV7-9 and TRBJ2-1; D might be TRBD2 (6 bases). Germline V gives CDR1 SEHNR, CDR2 FQNEAQ (reference sequence). Trimming removed 5 bases from V and 9 bases from J, with 14 bases in between. This CDR3 region has 13 residues. The CDR3 here is CASSPGGGPEQFF. DNA of the CDR3: TGTGCCAGCAGCCCTGGGGGAGGACCTGAGCAGTTCTTC.

The V call is TRBV15, the J call TRBJ2-1; TRBD2 might be the D (6 bases). The germline gives CDR1 LNHNV, CDR2 YYDKDF (reference sequence). V was trimmed by 0 bases and J by 9 bases, leaving 12 bases between them. CDR3 length: 14 amino acids. The CDR3, as DNA: TGTGCCACCAGCAGAGATCGGAGGGACGGTGAGCAGTTCTTC. Residues: CATSRDRRDGEQFF.

The CDR3, as DNA: TGTGCCAGCTCACCACCCGGGAGCTATGGCTACACCTTC. Translated, it gives CASSPPGSYGYTF. This chain uses TRBV18 with TRBJ1-2; D is unclear. Germline CDR1 KGHSH, CDR2 LQKENI. This CDR3 has 13 amino acids. The ends were cut back, 0 bases at V and 4 bases at J, with 6 bases in the middle. The whole variable domain, remainder taken from reference TRBV18 and TRBJ1-2, is NAGVMQNPRHLVRRRGQEARLRCSPMKGHSHVYWYRQLPEEGLKFMVYLQKENIIDESGMPKERFSAEFPKEGPSILRIQQVVRGDSAAYFCASSPPGSYGYTFGSGTRLTVV.

This rearrangement joins TRBV10-2 to TRBJ1-1, with 9 bases identical to TRBD1. The CDR3 runs 14 residues. Trimming at V came to 9 bases and at J to 2 bases, leaving 7 bases not matched to a gene. Germline CDR1 WSHSY, CDR2 SAAADI. In DNA, the CDR3 is TGCGCCAGTTCACAGGGGGCCGCCAACACTGAAGCTTTCTTT. This gives the protein CASSQGAANTEAFF.

The J gene is TRBJ1-5, the V gene TRBV18; D might be TRBD1 (5 bases). Germline V gene data show CDR1 as KGHSH and CDR2 as LQKENI. CDR3 size: 16 residues. Trimming pared 6 bases from V and 5 bases from J, leaving 20 bases between. Written as DNA, the CDR3 is TGTGCCAGCTCGTTAAAGCAGTTAGGAGGGGATCAGCCCCAGCATTTT. It translates to CASSLKQLGGDQPQHF. Combining the CDR3 with reference TRBV18 and TRBJ1-5 gives the whole variable domain NAGVMQNPRHLVRRRGQEARLRCSPMKGHSHVYWYRQLPEEGLKFMVYLQKENIIDESGMPKERFSAEFPKEGPSILRIQQVVRGDSAAYFCASSLKQLGGDQPQHFGDGTRLSIL.

CDR3: CATRWGIGLETQYF. The CDR3 DNA is TGCGCCACCCGCTGGGGGATTGGCTTGGAGACCCAGTACTTC. The V and J genes are TRBV4-3 and TRBJ2-5; perhaps D is TRBD1 or TRBD2 (5 bases each). V dropped 10 bases and J dropped 5 bases, with 20 bases sitting between them. The CDR3 is made up of 14 amino acids. CDR1 LGHNA and CDR2 YSLEER come from the germline V gene.